Listed below are T cell receptor beta chains from one sample, sequenced in a study of Ad26.COV2.S vaccination and SARS-CoV-2 variants. Clones were read by immunoSEQ multiplex PCR, and TCRdb kept only the in-frame ones, dropping some. The table records around 450,000 clones, 89% of them present only once. Sequencing used peripheral blood, obtained in a trial of Ad26.COV2.S vaccine versus placebo. The receptors stem from a person between 18 and 59 years old who received the Ad26.COV2.S COVID-19 vaccine or a placebo. Both conserved end residues are part of each CDR3. The D gene is left open where the match is weak. Part of the rows lack a size; the others show once, few, many or a class for expanded clones.

D	V	size	J	CDR3	DNA
.	TRBV4-2	.	TRBJ1-1	CASSQEVVLSPNTEAFF	TGTGCCAGCAGCCAAGAAGTAGTGCTCAGCCCGAACACTGAAGCTTTCTTT
TRBD1	TRBV18	.	TRBJ1-1	CASSRDRANTEAFF	TGTGCCAGCTCACGGGACAGGGCGAACACTGAAGCTTTCTTT
TRBD1	TRBV11-2	.	TRBJ1-1	CASSPWTGGDTEAFF	TGTGCCAGCAGCCCTTGGACAGGGGGGGACACTGAAGCTTTCTTT
TRBD1	TRBV30	.	TRBJ2-3	CAWSLPGQVSTDTQYF	TGTGCCTGGAGTTTACCGGGACAGGTTAGCACAGATACGCAGTATTTT
.	TRBV4-3	once	TRBJ2-3	CASSQDPRGTDTQYF	TGCGCCAGCAGCCAAGATCCGCGTGGGACAGATACGCAGTATTTT
.	TRBV9	.	TRBJ1-1	CASSVTTQNTEAFF	TGTGCCAGCAGCGTAACAACACAGAACACTGAAGCTTTCTTT
.	TRBV18	once	TRBJ1-5	CASSVQGDQPQHF	TGTGCCAGCTCAGTACAGGGAGATCAGCCCCAGCATTTT
TRBD1	TRBV28	.	TRBJ1-2	CAGRQGAYYGYTF	TGTGCCGGAAGACAGGGGGCGTACTATGGCTACACCTTC
.	TRBV10-3	.	TRBJ1-5	CAISDLGSNQPQHF	TGTGCCATCAGTGACTTGGGGAGCAATCAGCCCCAGCATTTT
TRBD2	TRBV27	few	TRBJ2-1	CASDRNRVRLAGDEQFF	TGTGCCAGCGATCGAAACAGGGTACGACTAGCGGGAGACGAGCAGTTCTTC
.	TRBV28	.	TRBJ2-5	CATLSGAETQYF	TGTGCCACCCTTTCCGGGGCGGAGACCCAGTACTTC
TRBD1	TRBV27	few	TRBJ1-5	CASSPFRGGTQPQHF	TGTGCCAGCAGCCCATTCAGGGGGGGTACTCAGCCCCAGCATTTT
.	TRBV12-3/TRBV12-4	.	TRBJ1-5	CASRNTGDQPQHF	TGTGCCAGCAGAAATACAGGAGATCAGCCCCAGCATTTT
.	TRBV13	.	TRBJ1-3	CASSLTRNSGNTIYF	TGTGCCAGCAGCCTGACCCGGAACTCTGGAAACACCATATATTTT
.	TRBV16	.	TRBJ1-2	CASSQSGSGYTF	TGTGCCAGCAGCCAATCGGGGAGCGGCTACACCTTC
TRBD1	TRBV5-1	.	TRBJ2-5	CASSFQGAPYQETQYF	TGCGCCAGCAGCTTCCAGGGGGCACCGTACCAAGAGACCCAGTACTTC
.	TRBV5-5	.	TRBJ1-1	CASSFWRARTEAFF	TGTGCCAGCAGCTTCTGGAGGGCGAGGACTGAAGCTTTCTTT
TRBD2	TRBV19	.	TRBJ2-2	CASKPGLAYTGELFF	TGTGCCAGTAAACCGGGACTAGCGTACACCGGGGAGCTGTTTTTT
.	TRBV4-1	once	TRBJ1-5	CASSQREGRRSNQPQHF	TGCGCCAGCAGCCAACGAGAAGGGCGCAGGAGCAATCAGCCCCAGCATTTT
TRBD2	TRBV7-8	.	TRBJ2-5	CASSWGLAGEGRRETQYF	TGTGCCAGCAGCTGGGGACTAGCGGGAGAGGGCCGAAGGGAGACCCAGTACTTC
.	TRBV6-4	.	TRBJ2-1	CASSEQLSSYNEQFF	TGTGCCAGCAGTGAACAGTTGAGCTCCTACAATGAGCAGTTCTTC
.	TRBV6-5	.	TRBJ2-7	CASSFDGSYEQYF	TGTGCCAGCAGTTTCGACGGGTCCTACGAGCAGTACTTC
.	TRBV19	.	TRBJ2-3	CASSIDLMTRAVSTQYF	TGTGCCAGTAGTATAGATCTCATGACGCGGGCGGTTTCTACGCAGTATTTT
.	TRBV5-4	.	TRBJ2-7	CASSLKTGSYEQYF	TGTGCCAGCAGCTTGAAGACAGGCTCCTACGAGCAGTACTTC
.	TRBV4-3	.	TRBJ1-1	CASSQVGVGAEEAFF	TGCGCCAGCAGCCAAGTGGGGGTAGGGGCTGAAGAAGCTTTCTTT
TRBD2	TRBV6-6	.	TRBJ2-1	CASSYLAGRGNEQFF	TGTGCCAGCAGTTACCTGGCAGGGAGGGGCAATGAGCAGTTCTTC
.	TRBV30	.	TRBJ1-2	CAWSVPGTLNYGYTF	TGTGCCTGGAGTGTCCCTGGCACCCTAAACTATGGCTACACCTTC
TRBD1	TRBV19	.	TRBJ1-2	CASTLHATGDGYTF	TGTGCCAGTACCTTACATGCGACAGGGGACGGCTACACCTTC
TRBD2	TRBV5-1	.	TRBJ2-1	CASSQGLAGVNEQFF	TGCGCCAGCAGCCAGGGACTAGCGGGAGTTAATGAGCAGTTCTTC
.	TRBV5-1	.	TRBJ2-3	CASSLDWSSSTDTQYF	TGCGCCAGCAGCTTGGATTGGTCGTCTAGCACAGATACGCAGTATTTT
TRBD1	TRBV4-1	.	TRBJ2-1	CASSQRTGADGSYNEQFF	TGCGCCAGCAGCCAGAGGACAGGCGCGGATGGGTCCTACAATGAGCAGTTCTTC
.	TRBV6-6	.	TRBJ1-1	CASSYSGVGTEAFF	TGTGCCAGCAGTTACTCGGGGGTCGGCACTGAAGCTTTCTTT
.	TRBV30	.	TRBJ1-1	CAWSLGTNTEAFF	TGTGCCTGGAGTCTCGGGACAAACACTGAAGCTTTCTTT
TRBD2	TRBV7-3	.	TRBJ2-3	CASSLTGLAGRDTQYF	TGTGCCAGCAGCTTAACGGGACTAGCGGGAAGAGATACGCAGTATTTT
.	TRBV5-1	.	TRBJ2-5	CASSLDGLSTQYF	TGCGCCAGCAGCTTGGACGGTCTCTCGACCCAGTACTTC
.	TRBV7-9	.	TRBJ1-2	CASSSNRAAGYGYTF	TGTGCCAGCAGCTCTAATCGCGCCGCTGGCTATGGCTACACCTTC
TRBD1	TRBV5-1	.	TRBJ2-7	CASSSTGTEGNEQYF	TGCGCCAGCAGCTCCACCGGGACAGAAGGCAACGAGCAGTACTTC
.	TRBV15	.	TRBJ1-2	CATRLGVDYGYTF	TGTGCCACCCGTTTGGGGGTGGACTATGGCTACACCTTC
.	TRBV6-5	.	TRBJ2-3	CASIGQYTDTQYF	TGTGCCAGCATCGGACAGTACACAGATACGCAGTATTTT
.	TRBV7-3	.	TRBJ2-3	CASSPPGAGGTDTQYF	TGTGCCAGCAGCCCTCCCGGGGCCGGAGGGACAGATACGCAGTATTTT
.	TRBV6-6	.	TRBJ1-2	CASSYSGGLTF	TGTGCCAGCAGTTACTCAGGGGGTCTCACCTTC
.	TRBV24-1	.	TRBJ2-3	CATSDPRDTDTQYF	TGTGCCACCAGTGATCCCAGGGACACAGATACGCAGTATTTT
.	TRBV20-1	.	TRBJ1-2	CSVQRAGGYTF	TGCAGTGTCCAGAGGGCAGGTGGCTACACCTTC
TRBD1	TRBV5-5	.	TRBJ2-3	CATRIGGRGDTQYF	TGTGCAACCCGCATAGGCGGCAGGGGGGATACGCAGTATTTT
TRBD2	TRBV4-2	.	TRBJ2-3	CASSQDEVGLAGITDTQYF	TGTGCCAGCAGCCAAGATGAGGTGGGGCTAGCGGGTATAACAGATACGCAGTATTTT
TRBD1	TRBV27	once	TRBJ2-1	CASQTRQGGKQFF	TGTGCCAGTCAAACTCGACAGGGCGGTAAGCAGTTCTTC
.	TRBV19	.	TRBJ1-6	CASSIVAGDNSPLHF	TGTGCCAGTAGTATTGTTGCCGGGGATAATTCACCCCTCCACTTT
.	TRBV30	once	TRBJ2-1	CAWSLKLTSRSDNEQFF	TGTGCCTGGAGTCTTAAACTGACAAGCCGGTCGGACAATGAGCAGTTCTTC
.	TRBV24-1	few	TRBJ2-7	CATSEGTYEQYF	TGTGCCACCAGTGAGGGTACCTACGAGCAGTACTTC
.	TRBV6-5	.	TRBJ2-5	CASSKIQETQYF	TGTGCCAGCAGTAAAATCCAAGAGACCCAGTACTTC
.	TRBV12-5	.	TRBJ1-5	CASGLVQVNQPQHF	TGTGCTAGTGGTTTGGTGCAGGTCAATCAGCCCCAGCATTTT
.	TRBV11-3	.	TRBJ2-1	CASSPWGGSDGEQFF	TGTGCCAGCAGCCCATGGGGCGGGTCGGACGGTGAGCAGTTCTTC
.	TRBV3-1/TRBV3-2	once	TRBJ1-6	CASSQDGHSPLHF	TGTGCCAGCAGCCAAGATGGACATTCACCCCTCCACTTT
TRBD1	TRBV6-2/TRBV6-3	.	TRBJ1-5	CASSDRTGSGNQPQHF	TGTGCCAGCAGTGATCGGACAGGGTCGGGCAATCAGCCCCAGCATTTT
.	TRBV3-1/TRBV3-2	.	TRBJ1-2	CASSRTASTLGYGYTF	TGTGCCAGCAGCCGGACGGCGTCCACTCTTGGCTATGGCTACACCTTC
.	TRBV28	.	TRBJ1-5	CASSLSDRLNQPQHF	TGTGCCAGCAGTTTATCCGACAGGTTGAATCAGCCCCAGCATTTT
.	TRBV5-1	.	TRBJ1-3	CASSSAGATGNTIYF	TGCGCCAGCAGCTCAGCGGGGGCAACTGGAAACACCATATATTTT
.	TRBV7-2	.	TRBJ2-2	CASSLAGANTGELFF	TGTGCCAGCAGCTTAGCAGGGGCGAACACCGGGGAGCTGTTTTTT